The subject of this entry is one TCR beta chain. Antigen unknown. This entry belongs to a study of cytomegalovirus exposure and HLA in healthy donors. Study observations and caveats: When analyzed later, the rates of TCR association showed variation by HLA locus, with DRB1 the most and HLA-C the fewest.

This CDR3 spans 14 amino acids. Germline-derived CDR1 and CDR2 are LGHNA and YNFKEQ. V was clipped by 10 bases and J by 1 base, with 16 bases between them. Use of 60 Vbeta and 13 Jbeta primers characterized the PCR. Study processing details: A follow-up analysis tallied 70 million to 80 million unique TCR beta chains, roughly 11 million shared. Sequencing was performed with immunoSEQ multiplex PCR; in TCRdb, only in-frame clones are kept and a portion is missing. D and trimming come from the DNA, and the V and J calls and clone size come from that table. The data contain about 190,000 clones, more than 75% of them singletons.

This TCR derives from a woman in her forties or fifties in good health and CMV-seropositive. The rearrangement joins TRBV4-2 to TRBJ1-1, with TRBD1 as a possible D gene (6 bases). Sequencing was carried out using PBMCs. The CDR3 sequence: CAIGGTASNTEAFF. DNA for the CDR3: TGTGCCATAGGGGGAACTGCATCGAACACTGAAGCTTTCTTT.